This T cell receptor beta chain was recovered during a study of T cells in Graves' hyperthyroidism and ophthalmopathy. The CDR3 contains 14 residues. The germline gives CDR1 MGHRA, CDR2 YSYEKL. Trimming at V came to 2 bases and at J to 3 bases, leaving 3 bases not matched to a gene. Amplified regions were TCR beta CDR3 sequences from RNA transcripts. A first-round RT-PCR of the TCR CDR3 used the HTBI primer set. TCRdb re-derived calls from the multiplex PCR reads in MiXCR, one entry per CDR3 protein. The table has some 300,000 distinct CDR3 sequences, roughly 18% seen once. Sequencing was carried out using blood. The source is a man between 45 and 60 years old with Graves' ophthalmopathy. This chain connects TRBV4-1 to TRBJ1-2, with TRBD1 identical over 7 bases. The CDR3 spells CASSQHRGDYGYTF. CDR3 coding DNA: TGCGCCAGCAGCCAACACAGGGGTGACTATGGCTACACCTTC.